These 8 T cell receptor beta chains were all obtained from the same sample, sequenced in a study of T cells in Graves' hyperthyroidism and ophthalmopathy. The source material, RNA transcripts, was used to amplify TCR beta CDR3 regions. When the TCR CDR3 underwent first-round RT-PCR, the HTBI primer set was used. TCRdb itself ran the multiplex PCR reads through MiXCR, one entry per CDR3 protein. The data hold 250,000 or so distinct CDR3 sequences, with roughly 15% observed a single time. Sequenced: blood. These receptors all stem from a woman between 50 and 59 years old with Graves' hyperthyroidism that later progressed to Graves' ophthalmopathy.

The chain links TRBV10-1 to TRBJ2-1, with 8 bases fitting TRBD1. The CDR3 runs to 15 residues. With 9 bases clipped from V and 4 bases from J, the junction kept 11 bases outside the gene matches. Germline assignment: CDR1 WNHNN and CDR2 SYGVQD (reference sequence). CDR3 protein: CARRVDRDLYNEQFF. Here the CDR3 DNA reads TGCGCCAGGAGGGTGGACAGGGATTTATACAATGAGCAGTTCTTC.

This clonotype was counted ten times or more. This chain joins TRBV18 and TRBJ2-1; 9 nucleotides line up with TRBD2. CDR1 is KGHSH and CDR2 is LQKENI in the germline V gene. After removal of 6 bases from V and 7 bases from J, the junction contained 10 bases not matched to a gene. The CDR3 has 15 residues. CDR3 protein: CASSFSGRSANEQFF. The CDR3, as DNA: TGTGCCAGCTCCTTTAGCGGGAGATCGGCAAATGAGCAGTTCTTC.

The rearrangement joins TRBV15 to TRBJ2-1; 9 nucleotides match TRBD2. The CDR3 length is 15 residues. CDR1 is LNHNV and CDR2 is YYDKDF in the germline V gene (reference sequence). V lost 8 bases and J lost 5; bases outside the gene matches: 10. This CDR3 is CATSRAGGNDNEQFF. The CDR3 coding sequence is TGTGCCACCTCTCGCGCGGGAGGGAATGACAATGAGCAGTTCTTC.

This clonotype has a handful of counts. This clone may be a read error of a much larger clone one base away. Because the CDR3 is missing its conserved closing phenylalanine or tryptophan, this is likely a read error. This chain uses TRBV11-2 with TRBJ2-1, with D possibly being TRBD1 (6 bases). The germline V gene encodes CDR1 SGHAT and CDR2 FQNNGV. Trimming removed 2 bases at V and 0 bases at J, with 11 bases between. The CDR3 loop spans 16 amino acids. CDR3 loop: CASSLFQGSSYNEQFL. CDR3 DNA: TGTGCCAGCAGCTTATTTCAGGGGAGCTCCTACAATGAGCAGTTCCTC.

This clonotype was seen only a few times. The V and J genes are TRBV20-1 and TRBJ2-3, with TRBD2 identical over 9 bases. The V segment lost 5 bases and the J segment 4 bases; nucleotides outside the gene matches: 4. The CDR3 covers 13 residues. The V gene's germline CDR1 is DFQATT and CDR2 SNEGSKA (reference sequence). For the CDR3, the DNA is TGCAGTGCTCCTTGGACTAGCGCAGATACGCAGTATTTT. It translates to CSAPWTSADTQYF.

This clonotype was seen more than once but under ten times. The CDR3 protein is CASRYGPGQGREKLFF. DNA for the CDR3: TGTGCCAGCAGATACGGACCGGGACAGGGAAGAGAAAAACTGTTTTTT. The genes are TRBV28 and TRBJ1-4, with 9 positions matching TRBD1. The V segment lost 6 bases and the J segment 8 bases; nucleotides outside the gene matches: 13. Germline values: CDR1 MDHEN, CDR2 SYDVKM. The CDR3 extends over 16 amino acids.

V and J are TRBV19 and TRBJ1-5, with no clear D. The CDR3 covers 11 residues. V lost 4 bases, J lost 7 bases, and 5 bases lay in between. Germline CDR1 is LNHDA and CDR2 is SQIVND (reference sequence). CDR3 DNA: TGTGCCAGTAGTAATGGACAGCCCCAGCATTTT. Translated, it gives CASSNGQPQHF. Looking up the rest from reference TRBV19 and TRBJ1-5 gives the full variable domain: DGGITQSPKYLFRKEGQNVTLSCEQNLNHDAMYWYRQDPGQGLRLIYYSQIVNDFQKGDIAEGYSVSREKKESFPLTVTSAQKNPTAFYLCASSNGQPQHFGDGTRLSIL.

The V gene is TRBV20-1, the J gene TRBJ2-1; 12 positions agree with TRBD2. The CDR3 runs to 13 residues. After removal of 4 bases from V and 9 bases from J, the junction contained 4 bases not matched to a gene. Looked up from germline, CDR1 is DFQATT and CDR2 is SNEGSKA (reference sequence). Here the CDR3 reads CSATSGRGSEQFF. In DNA form, the CDR3 reads TGCAGTGCTACTAGCGGGAGGGGGAGTGAGCAGTTCTTC.